These T cell receptor beta chains were read from a single sample in a study of radiotherapy plus CTLA-4 blockade in lung cancer. Only in-frame clones appear in the TCRdb table, and some are missing; sequencing was by immunoSEQ multiplex PCR. The sample carries some 110,000 clones, roughly 84% recorded once. The material was peripheral blood, obtained from a patient treated with radiotherapy plus ipilimumab. These receptors were obtained from a human donor with non-small cell lung cancer that progressed on radiotherapy plus ipilimumab. Some clones in this sample may be carry-over from other donors' samples. CDR3s include the opening cysteine and the closing phenylalanine or tryptophan. A D gene is named only where the DNA matches it firmly. Clone sizes are given selectively: once, few, many, or a class where the clone is expanded.

j_call clone_size v_call d_call cdr3_length cdr3_aa cdr3_nt
TRBJ2-2 once TRBV5-1 . 18 CASTSDWGGLGYTGELFF TGCGCCAGCACCTCCGATTGGGGGGGCCTGGGTTACACCGGGGAGCTGTTTTTT
TRBJ2-5 . TRBV7-3 TRBD2 14 CASSLYSGAETQYF TGTGCCAGCAGCTTATACAGCGGGGCAGAGACCCAGTACTTC
TRBJ1-1 . TRBV6-5 . 15 CASSYGGNMNTEAFF TGTGCCAGCAGTTACGGTGGCAACATGAACACTGAAGCTTTCTTT
TRBJ2-1 . TRBV9 . 15 CASSAAVSSYNEQFF TGTGCCAGCAGCGCTGCGGTTAGCTCCTACAATGAGCAGTTCTTC
TRBJ2-7 . TRBV28 . 15 CASSLRQRGGYEQYF TGTGCCAGCAGTTTGAGGCAGAGGGGAGGTTACGAGCAGTACTTC
TRBJ1-3 . TRBV5-6 . 15 CASSFGAGAGNTIYF TGTGCCAGCAGCTTCGGGGCAGGGGCCGGAAACACCATATATTTT
TRBJ1-2 . TRBV27 TRBD1 17 CASSLTHRGGGIYGYTF TGTGCCAGCAGTCTGACCCACCGTGGAGGGGGCATCTATGGCTACACCTTC
TRBJ1-2 . TRBV29-1 . 11 CSVLEVYGYTF TGCAGCGTCCTGGAGGTGTATGGCTACACCTTC
TRBJ2-7 once TRBV5-5 . 15 CASSPRQWNTYEQYF TGTGCCAGCAGCCCCCGACAGTGGAACACCTACGAGCAGTACTTC
TRBJ2-3 few TRBV5-8 TRBD2 16 CASSQGTSGGADTQYF TGTGCCAGCAGCCAAGGGACTAGCGGGGGGGCCGATACGCAGTATTTT
TRBJ2-3 . TRBV28 . 15 CASRRLEMITDTQYF TGTGCCAGCAGAAGACTAGAGATGATAACAGATACGCAGTATTTT
TRBJ1-2 few TRBV29-1 . 13 CSSSTGYPYGYTF TGCAGCAGTTCGACAGGATACCCCTATGGCTACACCTTC
TRBJ1-6 . TRBV2 TRBD1 11 CASNGAGQLHF TGTGCCAGCAATGGGGCGGGACAGCTCCACTTT
TRBJ2-7 . TRBV7-6 TRBD1 16 CASSLVVAQGIDEQYF TGTGCCAGCAGCTTAGTTGTCGCACAGGGGATCGACGAGCAGTACTTC
TRBJ1-3 . TRBV2 . 14 CASTSGGSGNTIYF TGTGCCAGCACCTCGGGAGGCTCTGGAAACACCATATATTTT
TRBJ1-2 . TRBV9 . 18 CASSWDPGITPRAYGYTF TGTGCCAGCAGTTGGGACCCGGGGATCACCCCGCGCGCCTATGGCTACACCTTC
TRBJ1-6 . TRBV19 . 13 CASQTVENSPLHF TGTGCCAGCCAGACAGTAGAGAATTCACCCCTCCACTTT
TRBJ2-5 . TRBV6-6 . 14 CASRTWTAQETQYF TGTGCCAGCAGGACCTGGACAGCTCAGGAGACCCAGTACTTC
TRBJ1-4 . TRBV2 . 14 CASSSRAFSEKLFF TGTGCCAGCAGTTCAAGGGCCTTCAGTGAAAAACTGTTTTTT
TRBJ2-7 . TRBV2 TRBD1 14 CASGSTGLYYEQYF TGTGCCAGCGGGTCGACAGGGCTTTACTACGAGCAGTACTTC
TRBJ1-5 once TRBV5-1 . 13 CASSADPDGLQHF TGCGCCAGCAGCGCCGACCCCGATGGATTGCAGCATTTT
TRBJ1-5 once TRBV27 . 17 CAGSLKREDGDNQPQHF TGTGCCGGCAGTTTAAAACGGGAGGACGGAGACAATCAGCCCCAGCATTTT
TRBJ2-5 once TRBV5-1 TRBD1 16 CASSLAGQGAVETQYF TGCGCCAGCAGCTTGGCCGGGCAGGGGGCCGTGGAGACCCAGTACTTC
TRBJ1-6 . TRBV5-4 . 14 CASSRGLGDSPLHF TGTGCCAGCAGCCGGGGGCTTGGGGATTCACCCCTCCACTTT
TRBJ2-6 . TRBV27 TRBD1 17 CASSRRDRTSGANVLTF TGTGCCAGCAGTCGACGGGACAGGACCTCTGGGGCCAACGTCCTGACTTTC
TRBJ1-1 once TRBV6-5 . 13 CASTVGRNTEAFF TGTGCCAGCACCGTCGGGCGGAACACTGAAGCTTTCTTT
TRBJ2-4 . TRBV7-9 TRBD1 15 CASSLSGTGENIQYF TGTGCCAGCAGCTTGTCTGGGACAGGGGAAAACATTCAGTACTTC
TRBJ2-7 few TRBV10-1 TRBD2 15 CASSEGTSGSYEQYF TGCGCCAGCAGTGAAGGGACTAGCGGTTCTTACGAGCAGTACTTC
TRBJ1-3 . TRBV19 . 13 CASREGSGNTIYF TGTGCCAGCCGGGAAGGCTCTGGAAACACCATATATTTT
TRBJ1-2 . TRBV7-3 . 13 CATRDGENYGYTF TGTGCCACCCGGGACGGAGAAAACTATGGCTACACCTTC
TRBJ1-2 . TRBV7-2 TRBD1 13 CASSQGQGDGYTF TGTGCCAGCAGCCAGGGACAGGGGGATGGCTACACCTTC
TRBJ1-4 . TRBV6-5 TRBD1 15 CASSYEDRGDEKLFF TGTGCCAGCAGTTACGAGGACAGGGGTGATGAAAAACTGTTTTTT
TRBJ1-3 few TRBV9 . 14 CASSASLSGNTIYF TGTGCCAGCAGCGCCAGCCTCTCTGGAAACACCATATATTTT
TRBJ2-7 . TRBV12-5 TRBD1 14 CASAADRESYEQYF TGTGCTAGTGCCGCGGACAGGGAATCCTACGAGCAGTACTTC
TRBJ1-4 . TRBV6-5 . 14 CASSYRGGWEKLFF TGTGCCAGCAGTTACCGGGGGGGCTGGGAAAAACTGTTTTTT
TRBJ2-2 . TRBV7-9 . 14 CASSFRADTGELFF TGTGCCAGCAGCTTCCGCGCGGACACCGGGGAGCTGTTTTTT
TRBJ1-4 once TRBV6-6 . 14 CASSDGATNEKLFF TGTGCCAGCTCAGACGGTGCAACTAATGAAAAACTGTTTTTT
TRBJ1-6 . TRBV2 TRBD1 14 CASRGDSSVSPLHF TGTGCCAGCAGGGGGGACAGTTCCGTTTCACCCCTCCACTTT
TRBJ1-1 . TRBV7-9 . 15 CASSLGMTWTTEAFF TGTGCCAGCAGCTTAGGGATGACATGGACGACTGAAGCTTTCTTT
TRBJ1-1 . TRBV5-1 . 13 CASTEFGRTEAFF TGCGCCAGCACCGAATTTGGACGCACTGAAGCTTTCTTT
TRBJ2-3 . TRBV7-3 . 14 CASSMLGPTDTQYF TGTGCCAGCAGCATGCTAGGACCCACAGATACGCAGTATTTT
TRBJ2-5 . TRBV5-1 TRBD2 16 CASSPGLAGGAGAQYF TGCGCCAGCAGCCCTGGACTAGCGGGGGGTGCCGGTGCGCAGTACTTC
TRBJ2-1 . TRBV5-1 . 14 CASSLGDTYNEQFF TGCGCCAGCAGCTTGGGGGACACTTACAATGAGCAGTTCTTC
TRBJ2-7 . TRBV29-1 TRBD1 13 CSVGTGQGYEQYF TGCAGCGTTGGGACAGGGCAGGGCTACGAGCAGTACTTC
TRBJ2-7 . TRBV30 TRBD1 16 CAWRRNPGQGMYEQYF TGTGCCTGGAGAAGAAATCCGGGACAGGGAATGTACGAGCAGTACTTC
TRBJ2-7 few TRBV5-5 . 16 CASSFALDPSYYEQYF TGTGCCAGCAGCTTCGCTCTAGATCCCTCATACTACGAGCAGTACTTC
TRBJ2-2 . TRBV7-3 . 12 CASSLESGELFF TGTGCCAGCAGCTTAGAGTCCGGGGAGCTGTTTTTT
TRBJ2-5 . TRBV7-3 . 15 CASSLYSGSQETQYF TGTGCCAGCAGCTTATATAGCGGATCCCAAGAGACCCAGTACTTC